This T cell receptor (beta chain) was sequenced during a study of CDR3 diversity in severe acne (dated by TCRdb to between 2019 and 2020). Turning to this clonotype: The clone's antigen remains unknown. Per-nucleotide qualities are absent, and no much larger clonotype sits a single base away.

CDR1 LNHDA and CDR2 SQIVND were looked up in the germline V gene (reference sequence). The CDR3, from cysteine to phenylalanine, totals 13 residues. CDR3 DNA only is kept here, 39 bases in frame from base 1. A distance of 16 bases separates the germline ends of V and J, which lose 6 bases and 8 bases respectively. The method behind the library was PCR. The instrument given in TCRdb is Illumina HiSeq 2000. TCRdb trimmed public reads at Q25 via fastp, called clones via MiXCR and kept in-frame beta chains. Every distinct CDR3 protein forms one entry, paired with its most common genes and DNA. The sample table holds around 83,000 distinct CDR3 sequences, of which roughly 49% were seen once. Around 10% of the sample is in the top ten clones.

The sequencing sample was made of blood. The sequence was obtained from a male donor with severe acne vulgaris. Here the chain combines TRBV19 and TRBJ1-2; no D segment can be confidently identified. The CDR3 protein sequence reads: CASRPGALGGYTF. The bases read TGTGCCAGTAGGCCGGGAGCTCTGGGCGGCTACACCTTC.